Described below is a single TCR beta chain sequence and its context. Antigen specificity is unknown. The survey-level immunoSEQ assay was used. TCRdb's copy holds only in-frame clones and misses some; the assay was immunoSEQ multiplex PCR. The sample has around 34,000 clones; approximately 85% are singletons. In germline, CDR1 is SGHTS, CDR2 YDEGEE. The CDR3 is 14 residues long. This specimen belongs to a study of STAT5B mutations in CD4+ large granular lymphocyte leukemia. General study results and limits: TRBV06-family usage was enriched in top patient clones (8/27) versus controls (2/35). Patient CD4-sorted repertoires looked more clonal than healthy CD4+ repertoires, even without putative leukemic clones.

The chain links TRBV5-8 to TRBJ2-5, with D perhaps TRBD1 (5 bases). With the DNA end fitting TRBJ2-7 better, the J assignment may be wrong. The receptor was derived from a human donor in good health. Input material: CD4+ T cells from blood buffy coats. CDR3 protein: CASSLLRGHVEQYF. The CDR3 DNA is TGTGCCAGCAGCTTGTTAAGGGGCCACGTCGAGCAGTACTTC.